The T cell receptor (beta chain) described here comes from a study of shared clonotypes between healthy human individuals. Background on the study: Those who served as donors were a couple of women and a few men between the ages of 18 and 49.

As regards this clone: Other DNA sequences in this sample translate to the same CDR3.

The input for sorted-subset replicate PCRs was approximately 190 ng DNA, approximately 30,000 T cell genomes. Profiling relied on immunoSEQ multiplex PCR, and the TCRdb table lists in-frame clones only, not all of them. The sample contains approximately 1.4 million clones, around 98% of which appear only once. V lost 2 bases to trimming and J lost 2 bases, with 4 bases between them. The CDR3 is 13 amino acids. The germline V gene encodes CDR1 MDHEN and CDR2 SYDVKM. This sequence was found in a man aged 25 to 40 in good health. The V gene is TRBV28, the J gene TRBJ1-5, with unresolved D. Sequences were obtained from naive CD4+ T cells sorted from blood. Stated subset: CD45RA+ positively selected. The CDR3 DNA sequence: TGTGCCAGCAGTTTACTAGGCAATCAGCCCCAGCATTTT. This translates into CASSLLGNQPQHF.